This TCR beta chain was sequenced in a study of blood T cell repertoires in COVID-19. Overall study: COVID-19 samples, acute and convalescent, were from the United States, Italy and Spain. PBMCs, B-cell-depleted T cells, or T cells were the source of the cDNA or gDNA that made up the material.

This study enrolled people aged about 18 to 90 from roughly 24 US geographic areas. Under the authors' procedure: It was from reference gene primer amplification that nucleated cell counts were estimated. Profiled with immunoSEQ multiplex PCR; TCRdb holds only in-frame clones, not every one. For V, J and clone size, that table is used; D and trimming come from the DNA. The top ten hold about 4.3% of the sample, which has 200,000 to 250,000 clones, more than 70% seen once. Specimen: PBMCs or T cells enriched from blood (not recorded which). This sequence originates from a man aged 25 to 40 with acute COVID-19.

Written as DNA, the CDR3 is TGTGCCAGCAGCTTCGGCCCGGGCGGGGAGACCCAGTACTTC. This gives the protein CASSFGPGGETQYF. The chain recombines TRBV7-2 with TRBJ2-5, with TRBD2 as a possible D gene (5 bases). Deletions cut 3 bases from V and 5 bases from J, with 13 bases between. Germline V gene sequence: CDR1 SGHTA, CDR2 FQGNSA. This CDR3 has 14 residues.